The source of this T cell receptor beta chain is a study of shared clonotypes between healthy human individuals. Methods used by the authors: Without quality scores, immunoSEQ junctional reads could not be filtered like full-length reads. The assay was immunoSEQ multiplex PCR, and TCRdb's table has in-frame clones only and misses some. Clonal size and the V and J genes are those of that table, whereas D and trimming came from the DNA. The sample has some 580,000 clones, roughly 98% seen once; the top ten hold more than 0.3%. Notes on the study in general: Donors were few, which limited the genetic and exposure-history diversity represented. Shared clonotypes across all four donors exceeded non-shared ones in generation probability.

V lost 4 bases, J lost 2 bases, and 3 bases stayed unmatched. CDR3 length: 15 amino acids. Germline values: CDR1 MNHNS, CDR2 SASEGT. Selected positively for CCR7 and CD45RO-negative, naive CD8 cells excluded terminally differentiated effector memory CD45RA+ cells. Turning to this clone: Its antigen is not identified.

The rearrangement uses TRBV6-1 and TRBJ2-1; 9 bases match TRBD2. Sequenced sample: naive CD8+ T cells sorted from blood. The receptor was derived from a man aged 25-45 years in good health. The CDR3: CASSGGGRAYNEQFF. CDR3 DNA: TGTGCCAGCAGTGGGGGCGGGAGGGCCTACAATGAGCAGTTCTTC.